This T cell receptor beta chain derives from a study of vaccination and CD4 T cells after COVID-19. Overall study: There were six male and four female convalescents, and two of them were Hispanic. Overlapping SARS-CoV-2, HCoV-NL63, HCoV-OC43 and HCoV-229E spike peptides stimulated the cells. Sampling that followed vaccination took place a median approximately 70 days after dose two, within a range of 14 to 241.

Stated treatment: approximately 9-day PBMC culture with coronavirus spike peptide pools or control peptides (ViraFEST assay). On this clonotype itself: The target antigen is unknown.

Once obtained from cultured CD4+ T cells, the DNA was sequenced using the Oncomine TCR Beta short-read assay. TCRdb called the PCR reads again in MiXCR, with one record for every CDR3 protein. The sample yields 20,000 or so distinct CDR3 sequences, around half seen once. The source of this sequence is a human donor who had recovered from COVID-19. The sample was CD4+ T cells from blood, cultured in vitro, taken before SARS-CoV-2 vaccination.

CDR3 sequence reads: CASSNRPVNYGYTF. The CDR3 coding sequence is TGTGCCAGCAGTAACCGACCCGTTAACTATGGCTACACCTTC. V gene TRBV6-1 combines with J gene TRBJ1-2; D unresolved. Germline CDR1 and CDR2: MNHNS and SASEGT. Trimming removed 5 bases at V and 1 base at J, with 11 bases between. This CDR3 spans 14 amino acids.